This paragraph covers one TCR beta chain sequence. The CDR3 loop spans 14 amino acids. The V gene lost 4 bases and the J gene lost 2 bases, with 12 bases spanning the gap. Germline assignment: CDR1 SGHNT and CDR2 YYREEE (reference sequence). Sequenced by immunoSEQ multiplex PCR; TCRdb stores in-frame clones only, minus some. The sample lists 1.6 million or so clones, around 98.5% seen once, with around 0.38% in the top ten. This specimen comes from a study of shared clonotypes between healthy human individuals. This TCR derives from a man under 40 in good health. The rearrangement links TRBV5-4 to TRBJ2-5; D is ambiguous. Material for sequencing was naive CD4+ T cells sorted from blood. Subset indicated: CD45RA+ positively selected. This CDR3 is CASSPVTAQETQYF. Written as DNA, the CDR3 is TGTGCCAGCAGCCCAGTGACGGCACAAGAGACCCAGTACTTC.